A selection of T cell receptor beta chains follows, all from one sample in a study of neurological immune-mediated disorders. TCRdb re-called the 5' RACE reads through MiXCR, storing one row per CDR3 protein. The table has 50,000 or so distinct CDR3 sequences, roughly 26% seen once. The sample was PBMCs. The origin of the receptors is a woman in her 70s in good health. Both conserved end residues are part of each CDR3. D genes are given only for firm matches.

d_gene,v_gene,j_gene,CDR3aa
TRBD1,TRBV6-6,TRBJ2-5,CASGGTGGETQYF
.,TRBV20-1,TRBJ2-4,CSARGAANRLAKNIQYF
TRBD1,TRBV20-1,TRBJ2-7,CSASSSRQGKGEQYF
TRBD2,TRBV27,TRBJ2-5,CASSGTSGETQYF
.,TRBV18,TRBJ1-2,CASSPQGSRYGYTF
TRBD2,TRBV12-3/TRBV12-4,TRBJ2-7,CSSSLGWEGSYEQYF
.,TRBV5-1,TRBJ2-7,CASSLTWLTSYEQYF
TRBD1,TRBV12-3/TRBV12-4,TRBJ2-1,CASRPRTGGYNEQFF
TRBD1,TRBV5-6,TRBJ2-5,CASSPGQWSQETQYF
.,TRBV7-2,TRBJ2-7,CASSYFRADGSYEQYF
.,TRBV27,TRBJ2-4,CASSLSMGNIQYF
.,TRBV29-1,TRBJ2-5,CSAGSETQYF
TRBD1,TRBV5-1,TRBJ2-5,CASSPRDRGDQETQYF
.,TRBV20-1,TRBJ2-7,CSAFTSYEQYF
TRBD1,TRBV27,TRBJ1-2,CASRPTGGLGYTF
.,TRBV2,TRBJ2-3,CASSDRVVADTQYF
TRBD1,TRBV5-6,TRBJ1-1,CASSYTGGERTEAFF
.,TRBV20-1,TRBJ1-1,CSARDLGYTEAFF
.,TRBV7-7,TRBJ2-3,CASSAGYTDTQYF
TRBD1,TRBV19,TRBJ1-1,CASSTDRATEAFF
.,TRBV5-1,TRBJ2-5,CASSPAGVGETQYF
TRBD2,TRBV5-1,TRBJ2-1,CASSFSTSGRVDEQFF
.,TRBV28,TRBJ1-1,CASSLARAGVTEAFF
TRBD1,TRBV20-1,TRBJ1-5,CSATTGNQPQHF
.,TRBV5-6,TRBJ2-2,CASSPTGEGTGELFF
.,TRBV7-8,TRBJ1-2,CASSLGDPAAANYGYTF
.,TRBV12-3/TRBV12-4,TRBJ2-3,CASSFEGVRTDTQYF
.,TRBV12-3/TRBV12-4,TRBJ2-4,CASSSTPAKNIQYF
.,TRBV2,TRBJ2-5,CASSGQGPTNDISF
TRBD2,TRBV5-1,TRBJ2-7,CASSGTSREQYF
TRBD1,TRBV15,TRBJ2-6,CATSRDRGIASGANVLTF
TRBD2,TRBV20-1,TRBJ2-1,CSATGTSRNNEQFF
.,TRBV3-1,TRBJ1-1,CASSQQGFTEAFF
.,TRBV7-2,TRBJ2-7,CASSSNPFSYEQYF
.,TRBV4-3,TRBJ2-3,CASSQDPTLTDTQYF
.,TRBV10-3,TRBJ1-5,CAISEFQQGNQPQHF
.,TRBV6-1,TRBJ2-7,CASNLSGLQNEQYF
TRBD2,TRBV7-2,TRBJ2-4,CASSSQSGGAKNIQYF
TRBD2,TRBV4-2,TRBJ2-1,CASSRSGGTNNEQFF
TRBD1,TRBV4-1,TRBJ1-5,CASSQGQGVDQPQHF
.,TRBV6-2/TRBV6-3,TRBJ1-4,CASRRAINEKLFF
.,TRBV7-2,TRBJ2-7,CASSQSTVYEQYF
.,TRBV14,TRBJ1-2,CASSQESQGPHGYTF
.,TRBV15,TRBJ1-2,CATSRDRGVGSYGYTF
.,TRBV29-1,TRBJ2-5,CSVVRQGGQETQYF
TRBD2,TRBV27,TRBJ2-3,CASSLRLAGSGSADTQYF
.,TRBV28,TRBJ2-7,CASRGGSAGKAYEQYF
.,TRBV5-1,TRBJ2-1,CASSSEGAGYNEQFF
.,TRBV20-1,TRBJ1-4,CSATILEKLFF
TRBD1,TRBV27,TRBJ1-5,CASNTGAAGEGAQHF
TRBD1,TRBV20-1,TRBJ2-7,CSAPPTDRQRGLHEQYF
.,TRBV5-1,TRBJ1-2,CASSATVGGSGGYTF
TRBD2,TRBV7-8,TRBJ2-1,CASSTTSDSSYNEQFF
TRBD2,TRBV5-4,TRBJ2-3,CASSLRLAGGADTQYF
TRBD1,TRBV7-2,TRBJ2-7,CASSSTGGTDEQYF
.,TRBV5-1,TRBJ2-1,CASSSAAGINEQFF
.,TRBV20-1,TRBJ2-1,CSARDHGPSSYNEQFF
.,TRBV10-3,TRBJ1-1,CAISEQGANTEAFF